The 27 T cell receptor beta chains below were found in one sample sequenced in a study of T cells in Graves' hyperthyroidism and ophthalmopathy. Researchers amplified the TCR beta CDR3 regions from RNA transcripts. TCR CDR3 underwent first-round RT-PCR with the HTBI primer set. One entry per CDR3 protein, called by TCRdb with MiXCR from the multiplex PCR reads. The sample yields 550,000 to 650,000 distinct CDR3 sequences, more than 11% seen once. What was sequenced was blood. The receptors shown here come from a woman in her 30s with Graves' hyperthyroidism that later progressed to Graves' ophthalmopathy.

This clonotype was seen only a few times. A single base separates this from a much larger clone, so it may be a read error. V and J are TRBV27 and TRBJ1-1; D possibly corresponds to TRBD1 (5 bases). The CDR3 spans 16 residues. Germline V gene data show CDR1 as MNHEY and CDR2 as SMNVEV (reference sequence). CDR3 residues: CACSLQGLNPNTEAFF. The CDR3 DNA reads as TGTGCCTGCAGTCTTCAGGGTCTTAACCCAAACACTGAAGCTTTCTTT.

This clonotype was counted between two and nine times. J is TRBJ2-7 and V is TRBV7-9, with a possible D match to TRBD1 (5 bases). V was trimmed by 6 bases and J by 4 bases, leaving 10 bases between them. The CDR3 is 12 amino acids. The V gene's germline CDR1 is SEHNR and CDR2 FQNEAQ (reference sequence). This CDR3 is CASSAGHYEQYF. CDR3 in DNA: TGTGCCAGCAGTGCTGGACATTACGAGCAGTACTTC. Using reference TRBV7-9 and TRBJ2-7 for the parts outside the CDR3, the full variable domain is DTGVSQNPRHKITKRGQNVTFRCDPISEHNRLYWYRQTLGQGPEFLTYFQNEAQLEKSRLLSDRFSAERPKGSFSTLEIQRTEQGDSAMYLCASSAGHYEQYFGPGTRLTVT.

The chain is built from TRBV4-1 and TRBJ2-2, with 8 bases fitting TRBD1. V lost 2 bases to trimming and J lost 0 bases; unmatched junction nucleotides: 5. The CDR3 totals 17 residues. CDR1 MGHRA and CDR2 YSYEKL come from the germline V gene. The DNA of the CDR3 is TGCGCCAGCAGCCAATTCCCGACAGGGGCGAACACCGGGGAGCTGTTTTTT. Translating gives CASSQFPTGANTGELFF.

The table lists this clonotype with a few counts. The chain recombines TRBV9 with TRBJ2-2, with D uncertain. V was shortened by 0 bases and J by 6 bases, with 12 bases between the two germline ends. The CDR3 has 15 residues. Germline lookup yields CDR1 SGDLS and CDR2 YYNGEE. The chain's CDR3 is CASSVEREVAGELFF. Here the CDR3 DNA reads TGTGCCAGCAGCGTAGAACGAGAGGTAGCCGGGGAGCTGTTTTTT.

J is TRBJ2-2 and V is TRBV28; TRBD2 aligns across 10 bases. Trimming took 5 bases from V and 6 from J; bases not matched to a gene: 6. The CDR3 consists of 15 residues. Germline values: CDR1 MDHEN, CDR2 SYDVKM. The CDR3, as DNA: TGTGCCAGCAGTAAGCTAGCGGGAGTGTCCGGGGAGCTGTTTTTT. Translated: CASSKLAGVSGELFF.

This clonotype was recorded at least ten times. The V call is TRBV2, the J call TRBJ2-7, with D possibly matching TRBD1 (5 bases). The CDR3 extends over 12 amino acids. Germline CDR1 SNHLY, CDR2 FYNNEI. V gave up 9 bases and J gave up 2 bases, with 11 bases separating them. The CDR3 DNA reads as TGTGCCAGTACCCAGGGTACCTACGAGCAGTACTTC. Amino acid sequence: CASTQGTYEQYF.

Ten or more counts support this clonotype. This CDR3 is CSARDPTSGSYEQYF. DNA of the CDR3: TGCAGTGCTAGAGATCCGACTAGCGGGAGTTACGAGCAGTACTTC. The genes are TRBV20-1 and TRBJ2-7, with 12 bases identical to TRBD2. The germline CDR1 and CDR2 sequences are DFQATT and SNEGSKA (reference sequence). The J segment lost 4 bases and the V segment lost 0 bases, leaving 4 bases of the junction unmatched. CDR3 length: 15 residues.

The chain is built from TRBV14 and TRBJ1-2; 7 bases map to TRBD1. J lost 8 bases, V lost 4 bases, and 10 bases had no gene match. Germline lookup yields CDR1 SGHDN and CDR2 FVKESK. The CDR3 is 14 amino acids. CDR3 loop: CASSRRTGDYGYTF. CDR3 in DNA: TGTGCCAGCAGCCGACGAACAGGGGATTACGGCTACACCTTC.

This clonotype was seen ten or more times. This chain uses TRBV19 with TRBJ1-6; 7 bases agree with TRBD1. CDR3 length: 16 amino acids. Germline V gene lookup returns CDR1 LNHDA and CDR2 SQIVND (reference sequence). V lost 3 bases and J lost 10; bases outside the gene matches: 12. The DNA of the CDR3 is TGTGCCAGTAGTATCCTTCCCGGGACAGTGGGATCACCCCTCCACTTT. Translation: CASSILPGTVGSPLHF.

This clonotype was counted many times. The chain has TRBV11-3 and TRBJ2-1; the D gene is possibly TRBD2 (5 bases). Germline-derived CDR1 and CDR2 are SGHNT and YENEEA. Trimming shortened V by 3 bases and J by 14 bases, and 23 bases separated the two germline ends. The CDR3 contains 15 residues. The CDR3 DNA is TGTGCCAGCAGCTTTTCTGGCCTCTTCGAAACGGAGGAGTTCTTC. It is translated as CASSFSGLFETEEFF.

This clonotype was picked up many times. The CDR3 DNA reads TGTGCCACCAAGGGGCGGGGAGGGGCCTCGAACACTGAAGCTTTCTTT. Residues: CATKGRGGASNTEAFF. The chain employs TRBV19 and TRBJ1-1; a weak D match, TRBD1 (5 bases). The CDR3 spans 16 residues. Trimming stripped 10 bases from V and 1 base from J, with 22 bases between. Per germline, CDR1 LNHDA and CDR2 SQIVND (reference sequence).

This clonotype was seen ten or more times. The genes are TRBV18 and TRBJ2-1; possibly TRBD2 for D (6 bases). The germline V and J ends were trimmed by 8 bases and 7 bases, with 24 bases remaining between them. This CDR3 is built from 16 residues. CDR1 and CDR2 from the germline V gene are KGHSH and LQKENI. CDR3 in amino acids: CASPLKGYAGPNEQFF. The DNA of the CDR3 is TGTGCCAGCCCGCTTAAGGGGTACGCGGGACCAAATGAGCAGTTCTTC.

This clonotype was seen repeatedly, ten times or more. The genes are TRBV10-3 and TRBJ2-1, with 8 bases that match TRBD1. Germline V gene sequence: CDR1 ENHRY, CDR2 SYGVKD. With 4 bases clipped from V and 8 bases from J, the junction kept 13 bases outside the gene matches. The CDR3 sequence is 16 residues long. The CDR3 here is CAISGLRDRRYYEQFF. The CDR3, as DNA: TGTGCCATCAGTGGTCTCCGGGACAGGAGGTACTATGAGCAGTTCTTC.

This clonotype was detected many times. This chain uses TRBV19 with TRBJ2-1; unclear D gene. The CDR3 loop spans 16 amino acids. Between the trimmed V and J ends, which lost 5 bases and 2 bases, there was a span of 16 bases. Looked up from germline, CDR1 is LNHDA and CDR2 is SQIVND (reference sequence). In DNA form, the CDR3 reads TGTGCCAGTAGTTTTTACACGGCCCCACCCTACAATGAGCAGTTCTTC. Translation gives CASSFYTAPPYNEQFF.

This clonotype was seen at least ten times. In nucleotides, the CDR3 is TGTGCCAGCAGCACTAGGGACTACGAGCAGTACTTC. This translates into CASSTRDYEQYF. V usage is TRBV11-2 and J usage is TRBJ2-7, with D possibly matching TRBD2 (5 bases). Trimming removed 5 bases from V and 3 bases from J, with 8 bases in between. The CDR3 has 12 amino acids. CDR1 and CDR2 from the germline V gene are SGHAT and FQNNGV.

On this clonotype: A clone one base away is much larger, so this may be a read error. CDR3 DNA: TGTCCTCAGTTGGGGGGGAGAAGCTACAATGAGCAGTTCTTC. This translates into CPQLGGRSYNEQFF. V usage is TRBV30 and J usage is TRBJ2-1, with 7 bases matching TRBD2. CDR3 length: 14 amino acids. Germline-derived CDR1 and CDR2 are GTSNPN and SVGIG (reference sequence).

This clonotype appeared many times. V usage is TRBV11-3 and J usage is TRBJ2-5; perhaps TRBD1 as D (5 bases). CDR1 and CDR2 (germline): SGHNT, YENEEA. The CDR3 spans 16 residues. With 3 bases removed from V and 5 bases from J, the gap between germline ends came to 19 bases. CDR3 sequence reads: CASSFYSAGLGETQYF. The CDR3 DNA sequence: TGTGCCAGCAGCTTTTACAGCGCAGGGCTGGGGGAGACCCAGTACTTC.

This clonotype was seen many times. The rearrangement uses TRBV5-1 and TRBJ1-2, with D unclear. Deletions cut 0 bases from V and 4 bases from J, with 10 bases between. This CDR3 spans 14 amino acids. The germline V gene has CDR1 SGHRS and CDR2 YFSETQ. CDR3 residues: CASSLVGDIYGYTF. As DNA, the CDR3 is TGCGCCAGCAGCTTGGTCGGTGACATCTATGGCTACACCTTC.

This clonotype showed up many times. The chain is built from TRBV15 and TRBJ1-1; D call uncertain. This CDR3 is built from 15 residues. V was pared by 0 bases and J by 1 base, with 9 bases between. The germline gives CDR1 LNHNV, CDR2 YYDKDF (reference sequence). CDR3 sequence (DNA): TGTGCCACCAGCAGAGATATATCGGGGAACACTGAAGCTTTCTTT. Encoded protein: CATSRDISGNTEAFF.

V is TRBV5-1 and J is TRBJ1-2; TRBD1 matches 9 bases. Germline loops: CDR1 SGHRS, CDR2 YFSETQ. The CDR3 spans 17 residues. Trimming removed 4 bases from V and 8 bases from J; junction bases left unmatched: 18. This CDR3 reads CASSQDTGTGSGNGYTF. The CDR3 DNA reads TGCGCCAGCAGCCAAGATACGGGGACAGGGAGCGGAAACGGCTACACCTTC.

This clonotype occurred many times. In nucleotides, the CDR3 is TGTGCCAGTAGTTTTCTAACAGCTAACTATGGCTACACCTTC. Encoded protein: CASSFLTANYGYTF. This chain uses TRBV19 with TRBJ1-2; D is unresolved. Trimming stripped 5 bases from V and 0 bases from J, with 10 bases between. This CDR3 region has 14 residues. Germline values: CDR1 LNHDA, CDR2 SQIVND (reference sequence).

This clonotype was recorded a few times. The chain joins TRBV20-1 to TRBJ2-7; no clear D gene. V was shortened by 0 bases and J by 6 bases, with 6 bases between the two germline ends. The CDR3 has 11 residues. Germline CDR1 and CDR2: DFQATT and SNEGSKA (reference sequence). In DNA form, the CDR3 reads TGCAGTGCTAGAGAAAGCAGCGAGCAGTACTTC. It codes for CSARESSEQYF.

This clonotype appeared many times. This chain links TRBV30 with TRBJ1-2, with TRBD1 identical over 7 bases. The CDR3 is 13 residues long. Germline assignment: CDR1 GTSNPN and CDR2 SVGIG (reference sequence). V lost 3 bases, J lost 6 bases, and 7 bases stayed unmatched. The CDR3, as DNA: TGTGCCTGGAGCCCAACAGGGGATCATGGCTACACCTTC. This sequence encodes CAWSPTGDHGYTF.

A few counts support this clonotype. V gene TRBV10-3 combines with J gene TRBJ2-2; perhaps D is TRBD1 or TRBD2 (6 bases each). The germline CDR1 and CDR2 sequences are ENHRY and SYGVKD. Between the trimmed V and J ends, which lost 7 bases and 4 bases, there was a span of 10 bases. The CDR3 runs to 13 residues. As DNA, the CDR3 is TGTGCCATCACAGGAGGGGGCACCGGGGAGCTGTTTTTT. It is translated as CAITGGGTGELFF.

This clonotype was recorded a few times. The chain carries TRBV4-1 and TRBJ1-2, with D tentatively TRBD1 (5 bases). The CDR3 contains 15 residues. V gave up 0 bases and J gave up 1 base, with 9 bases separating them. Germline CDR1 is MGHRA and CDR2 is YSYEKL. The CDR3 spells CASSQDEGFNYGYTF. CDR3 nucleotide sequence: TGCGCCAGCAGCCAAGATGAGGGGTTTAACTATGGCTACACCTTC.

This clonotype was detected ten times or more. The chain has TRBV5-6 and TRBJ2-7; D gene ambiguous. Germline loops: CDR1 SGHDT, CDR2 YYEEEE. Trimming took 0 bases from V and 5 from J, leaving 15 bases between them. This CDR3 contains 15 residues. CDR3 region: CASSLAGFIGHEQYF. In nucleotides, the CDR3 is TGTGCCAGCAGCTTGGCTGGTTTTATCGGCCACGAGCAGTACTTC.

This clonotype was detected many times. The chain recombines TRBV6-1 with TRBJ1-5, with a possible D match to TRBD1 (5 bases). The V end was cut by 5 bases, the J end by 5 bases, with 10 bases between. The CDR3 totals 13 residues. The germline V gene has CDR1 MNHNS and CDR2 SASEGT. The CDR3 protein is CASSYAGDQPQHF. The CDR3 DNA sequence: TGTGCCAGCAGTTACGCGGGGGATCAGCCCCAGCATTTT.